The 23 T cell receptor beta chains presented below share a single source sample, sequenced in a study of graft-versus-host responses after intestinal transplantation. The repertoire was sequenced with immunoSEQ multiplex PCR; TCRdb's copy has only in-frame clones and lacks some. Altogether about 9,500 clones are present, roughly 90% being singletons, with the ten largest covering 9.9%. The sample here was PBMCs, taken 240 to 250 days after intestinal transplant. Source of these receptors: a human patient who received an intestinal transplant, so some T cells may come from the graft donor.

This chain connects TRBV2 to TRBJ1-3; D unclear. CDR1 and CDR2 from the germline V gene are SNHLY and FYNNEI. Trimming cost V 6 bases and J 0 bases, with 12 bases left between them. There are 15 residues in the CDR3. The CDR3 is CASRTDGSSGNTIYF. The DNA of the CDR3 is TGTGCCAGCAGAACCGACGGCAGCTCTGGAAACACCATATATTTT.

A single count supports this clone. The CDR3 nucleotides read TGTGCCAGCGGGAGCGGAGAGACCCAGTACTTC. This gives the protein CASGSGETQYF. V and J are TRBV6-5 and TRBJ2-5; possible D gene TRBD2, 5 bases. Germline loops: CDR1 MNHEY, CDR2 SVGAGI. CDR3 size: 11 residues. Trimming shortened V by 8 bases and J by 4 bases, and 8 bases separated the two germline ends.

J is TRBJ2-7 and V is TRBV28; D perhaps matches TRBD1 (5 bases). CDR3 length equals 14 residues. Looked up from germline, CDR1 is MDHEN and CDR2 is SYDVKM. The ends were cut back, 5 bases at V and 3 bases at J, with 14 bases in the middle. CDR3 sequence (DNA): TGTGCCAGCAGTCCATACAGGAGAGTCTACGAGCAGTACTTC. This sequence encodes CASSPYRRVYEQYF.

This chain links TRBV6-1 with TRBJ2-1; TRBD2 matches 11 bases. The CDR3 sequence is 14 residues long. Per the germline V gene, CDR1 is MNHNS and CDR2 is SASEGT. J gave up 12 bases and V 4 bases, and 8 bases lay outside the gene matches. The CDR3 sequence is CASSVGLAAVGQFF. As DNA, the CDR3 is TGTGCCAGCAGTGTGGGACTAGCGGCCGTGGGGCAGTTCTTC.

J is TRBJ2-2 and V is TRBV20-1; no reliable D call. This CDR3 contains 11 residues. The ends were cut back, 0 bases at V and 12 bases at J, with 8 bases in the middle. Per germline, CDR1 DFQATT and CDR2 SNEGSKA (reference sequence). CDR3 DNA: TGCAGTGCTAGAGATGAGCCGCAGCTGTTTTTT. Its protein is CSARDEPQLFF.

The chain is built from TRBV4-1 and TRBJ2-3, with D tentatively TRBD2 (5 bases). Trimming shortened V by 2 bases and J by 0 bases, and 9 bases separated the two germline ends. CDR1 is MGHRA, CDR2 YSYEKL, per germline. The CDR3 has 15 amino acids. CDR3 nucleotide sequence: TGCGCCAGCAGCCAACTAGCTTCTAGCACAGATACGCAGTATTTT. This codes for CASSQLASSTDTQYF.

This clone appeared a few times. This chain joins TRBV30 and TRBJ1-3; 7 bases align to TRBD1. Germline CDR1 GTSNPN, CDR2 SVGIG (reference sequence). With V trimmed by 8 bases and J by 0 bases, 10 bases remained unmatched. The CDR3 spans 15 residues. The CDR3 sequence: CAGEEGAFSGNTIYF. DNA of the CDR3: TGTGCCGGAGAGGAGGGGGCTTTCTCTGGAAACACCATATATTTT.

The chain combines TRBV4-2 with TRBJ2-7, with D perhaps matching TRBD1 (5 bases). CDR1 and CDR2 (germline): LGHNA, YNFKEQ. V was shortened by 5 bases and J by 5 bases, with 19 bases between the two germline ends. The CDR3 runs 15 residues. The CDR3 sequence is CASSSPWTSTDEQYF. In nucleotides, the CDR3 is TGTGCCAGCAGCTCCCCATGGACATCAACGGACGAGCAGTACTTC.

The chain couples TRBV6-6 to TRBJ2-3; D call uncertain. The CDR3 extends over 12 amino acids. Trimming took off 2 bases at V and 6 bases at J, with 6 bases between the two ends. The germline gives CDR1 MNHNY, CDR2 SVGAGI (reference sequence). This CDR3 is CASSYPSDTQYF. DNA of the CDR3: TGTGCCAGCAGTTACCCATCGGATACGCAGTATTTT.

This chain joins TRBV6-1 and TRBJ2-7; 10 bases are shared with TRBD1. The germline CDR1 and CDR2 sequences are MNHNS and SASEGT. CDR3 length: 14 residues. Losses at the gene ends were 6 bases for V and 6 bases for J; bases not matched to a gene: 8. The CDR3 DNA sequence: TGTGCCAGCAGGGGGACAGGGGAGGATGGCGAGCAGTACTTC. This encodes CASRGTGEDGEQYF.

This chain uses TRBV19 with TRBJ1-5; D call uncertain. Germline-derived CDR1 and CDR2 are LNHDA and SQIVND (reference sequence). V was pared by 1 base and J by 4 bases, with 8 bases between. The CDR3 has 14 residues. The CDR3 DNA reads TGTGCCAGTAGTATAGTCTCGACAAATCAGCCCCAGCATTTT. Translation: CASSIVSTNQPQHF.

J is TRBJ2-2 and V is TRBV7-9; 12 bases align to TRBD2. Germline V gene lookup returns CDR1 SEHNR and CDR2 FQNEAQ (reference sequence). The CDR3 contains 13 residues. Trimming took 10 bases from V and 5 from J; bases not matched to a gene: 2. The CDR3 loop reads CATGLAGTGELFF. CDR3 DNA sequence: TGTGCCACAGGACTAGCGGGGACCGGGGAGCTGTTTTTT.

The chain joins TRBV10-3 to TRBJ2-6; 7 nucleotides line up with TRBD1. CDR1 is ENHRY, CDR2 SYGVKD, per germline. Trimming removed 6 bases from V and 3 bases from J; junction bases left unmatched: 8. This CDR3 is 16 amino acids long. CDR3 DNA: TGTGCCATCAGAACCGGACAGGTTGATGGGGCCAACGTCCTGACTTTC. Amino acids: CAIRTGQVDGANVLTF.

V usage is TRBV5-5 and J usage is TRBJ1-4; TRBD1 might be the D (6 bases). The germline CDR1 and CDR2 sequences are SGHKS and YYEKEE (reference sequence). The ends were cut back, 1 base at V and 8 bases at J, with 12 bases in the middle. This CDR3 spans 14 amino acids. The CDR3 bases are TGTGCCAGCAGCTTGTGGGGGGCCGGAGAAAAACTGTTTTTT. Its protein product is CASSLWGAGEKLFF.

The chain couples TRBV7-2 to TRBJ1-2; D is uncertain. Germline V gives CDR1 SGHTA, CDR2 FQGNSA. This CDR3 comprises 14 residues. Trimming took 1 base from V and 4 from J, leaving 10 bases between them. DNA for the CDR3: TGTGCCAGCAGCTTAGTTCCGGGAAGCTATGGCTACACCTTC. Protein product: CASSLVPGSYGYTF.

The chain is built from TRBV6-1 and TRBJ2-7; no clear D gene. The ends were cut back, 0 bases at V and 1 base at J, with 10 bases in the middle. The CDR3 extends over 15 amino acids. Per the germline V gene, CDR1 is MNHNS and CDR2 is SASEGT. CDR3 sequence reads: CASSEAGTGSYEQYF. CDR3 nucleotides: TGTGCCAGCAGTGAAGCAGGAACGGGTTCCTACGAGCAGTACTTC.

The V and J genes are TRBV9 and TRBJ2-1; a possible D gene is TRBD2 (6 bases). In germline, CDR1 is SGDLS, CDR2 YYNGEE. CDR3 length: 12 amino acids. Trimming removed 2 bases at V and 7 bases at J, with 7 bases between. Here the CDR3 reads CASSVSGNEQFF. In DNA, the CDR3 is TGTGCCAGCAGCGTGAGCGGGAATGAGCAGTTCTTC.

The chain is built from TRBV6-5 and TRBJ1-5; a weak D match, TRBD1 (6 bases). The CDR3 has 13 amino acids. Germline V gene sequence: CDR1 MNHEY, CDR2 SVGAGI. Trimming took off 6 bases at V and 7 bases at J, with 13 bases between the two ends. CDR3 amino acids: CASSPGGSQPQHF. CDR3 sequence (DNA): TGTGCCAGCAGCCCGGGGGGCTCCCAGCCCCAGCATTTT.

The chain recombines TRBV10-1 with TRBJ2-7; D perhaps matches TRBD2 (6 bases). Trimming took 5 bases from V and 1 from J, leaving 12 bases between them. Per the germline V gene, CDR1 is WNHNN and CDR2 is SYGVQD (reference sequence). The length of the CDR3 is 14 residues. In DNA form, the CDR3 reads TGCGCCAGCAGTAGCTCGGAGGGGTCCTACGAGCAGTACTTC. This sequence encodes CASSSSEGSYEQYF.

The gene calls are TRBV5-4 and TRBJ2-1; D is perhaps TRBD2 (6 bases). V was cut by 3 bases and J by 10 bases, with 20 bases left in between. The CDR3 spans 15 residues. CDR1 SGHNT and CDR2 YYREEE come from the germline V gene (reference sequence). The CDR3 protein is CASSWFSVLEGEQFF. The CDR3 nucleotides read TGTGCCAGCAGCTGGTTTAGCGTACTGGAGGGCGAGCAGTTCTTC.

This clone was observed a single time. CDR3 amino acids: CASSFGQGSGNTIYF. The DNA for the CDR3 is TGTGCCAGCAGCTTCGGACAGGGCTCTGGAAACACCATATATTTT. The chain couples TRBV7-9 to TRBJ1-3; 8 bases are shared with TRBD1. The germline gives CDR1 SEHNR, CDR2 FQNEAQ (reference sequence). V lost 3 bases to trimming and J lost 0 bases; unmatched junction nucleotides: 1. The CDR3 has 15 residues.

The V and J genes are TRBV6-5 and TRBJ1-2; D gene uncertain. The V gene's germline CDR1 is MNHEY and CDR2 SVGAGI. Trimming took off 2 bases at V and 2 bases at J, with 3 bases between the two ends. The length of the CDR3 is 12 residues. CDR3 residues: CASSYTNYGYTF. In DNA, the CDR3 is TGTGCCAGCAGTTACACAAACTATGGCTACACCTTC.

The J gene is TRBJ1-5, the V gene TRBV4-2; D is unresolved. CDR1 and CDR2 from the germline V gene are LGHNA and YNFKEQ. Trimming left V 0 bases short and J 4 bases short, with 10 bases between. The CDR3 is 15 amino acids. The CDR3 DNA is TGTGCCAGCAGCCAAGAGCCGGACTCGAATCAGCCCCAGCATTTT. This translates into CASSQEPDSNQPQHF.